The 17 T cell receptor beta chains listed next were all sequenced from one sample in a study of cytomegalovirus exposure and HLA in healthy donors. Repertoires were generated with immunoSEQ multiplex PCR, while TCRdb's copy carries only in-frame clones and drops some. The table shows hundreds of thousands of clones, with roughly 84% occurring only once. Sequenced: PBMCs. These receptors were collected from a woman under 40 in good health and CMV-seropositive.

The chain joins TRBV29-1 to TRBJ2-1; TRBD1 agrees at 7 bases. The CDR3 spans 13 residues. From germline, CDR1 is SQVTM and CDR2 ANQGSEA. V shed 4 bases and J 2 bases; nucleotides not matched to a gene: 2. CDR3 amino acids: CSVGQGAYNEQFF. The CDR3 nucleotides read TGCAGCGTTGGGCAGGGGGCCTACAATGAGCAGTTCTTC.

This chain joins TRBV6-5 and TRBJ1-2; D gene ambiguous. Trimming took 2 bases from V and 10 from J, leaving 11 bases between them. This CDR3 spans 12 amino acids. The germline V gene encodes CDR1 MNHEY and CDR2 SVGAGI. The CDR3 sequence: CASSYDGHYYTF. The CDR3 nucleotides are TGTGCCAGCAGTTACGACGGCCACTACTACACCTTC.

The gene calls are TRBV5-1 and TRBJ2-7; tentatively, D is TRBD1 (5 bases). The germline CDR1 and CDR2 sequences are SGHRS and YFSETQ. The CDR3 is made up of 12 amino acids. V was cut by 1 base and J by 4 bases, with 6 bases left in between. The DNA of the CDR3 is TGCGCCAGCAGCTTGACAGGTTACGAGCAGTACTTC. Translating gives CASSLTGYEQYF.

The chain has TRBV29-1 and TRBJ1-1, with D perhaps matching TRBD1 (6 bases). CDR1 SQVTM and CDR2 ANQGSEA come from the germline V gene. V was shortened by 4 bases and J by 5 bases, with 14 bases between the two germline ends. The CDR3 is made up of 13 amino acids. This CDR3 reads CSVVGGARTEAFF. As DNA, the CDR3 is TGCAGCGTTGTCGGGGGGGCGCGGACTGAAGCTTTCTTT.

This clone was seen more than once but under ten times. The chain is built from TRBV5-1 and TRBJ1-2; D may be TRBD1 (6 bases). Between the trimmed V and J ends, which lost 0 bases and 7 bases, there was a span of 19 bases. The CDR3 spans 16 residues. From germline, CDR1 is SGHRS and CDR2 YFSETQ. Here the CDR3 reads CASSLALAGGQSGYTF. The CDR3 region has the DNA TGCGCCAGCAGCTTGGCCCTCGCCGGGGGGCAATCTGGCTACACCTTC.

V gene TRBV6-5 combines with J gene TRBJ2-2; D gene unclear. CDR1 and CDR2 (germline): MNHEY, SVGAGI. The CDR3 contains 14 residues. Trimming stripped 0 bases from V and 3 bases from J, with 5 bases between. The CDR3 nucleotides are TGTGCCAGCAGTTACTCTTCCTACACCGGGGAGCTGTTTTTT. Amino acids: CASSYSSYTGELFF.

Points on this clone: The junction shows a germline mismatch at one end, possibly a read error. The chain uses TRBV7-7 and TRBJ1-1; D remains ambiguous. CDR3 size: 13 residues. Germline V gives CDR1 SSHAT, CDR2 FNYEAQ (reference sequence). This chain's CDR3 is CASSSRMNTEAFF. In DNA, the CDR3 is TGTGCTAGCAGCTCCCGGATGAACACTGAAGCTTTCTTT.

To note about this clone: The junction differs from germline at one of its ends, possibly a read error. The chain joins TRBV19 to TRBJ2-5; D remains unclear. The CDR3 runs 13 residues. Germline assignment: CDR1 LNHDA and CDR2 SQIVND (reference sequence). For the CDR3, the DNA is TGTGCCAGTAGGATAGGCGGTCAAGAGACCCAGTACTTC. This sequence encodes CASRIGGQETQYF.

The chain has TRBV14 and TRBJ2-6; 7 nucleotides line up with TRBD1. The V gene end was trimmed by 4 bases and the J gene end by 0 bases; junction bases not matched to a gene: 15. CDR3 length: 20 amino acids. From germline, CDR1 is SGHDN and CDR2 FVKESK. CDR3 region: CASSPMKGQMVLSGANVLTF. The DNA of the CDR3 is TGTGCCAGCAGCCCTATGAAGGGACAGATGGTCCTCTCTGGGGCCAACGTCCTGACTTTC. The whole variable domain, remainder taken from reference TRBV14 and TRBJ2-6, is EAGVTQFPSHSVIEKGQTVTLRCDPISGHDNLYWYRRVMGKEIKFLLHFVKESKQDESGMPNNRFLAERTGGTYSTLKVQPAELEDSGVYFCASSPMKGQMVLSGANVLTFGAGSRLTVL.

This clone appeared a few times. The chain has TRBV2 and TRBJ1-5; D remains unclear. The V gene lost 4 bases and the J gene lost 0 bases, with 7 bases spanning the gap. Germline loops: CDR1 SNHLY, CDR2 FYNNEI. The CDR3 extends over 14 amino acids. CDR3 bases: TGTGCCAGCAGTGTAGGGTATAGCAATCAGCCCCAGCATTTT. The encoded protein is CASSVGYSNQPQHF.

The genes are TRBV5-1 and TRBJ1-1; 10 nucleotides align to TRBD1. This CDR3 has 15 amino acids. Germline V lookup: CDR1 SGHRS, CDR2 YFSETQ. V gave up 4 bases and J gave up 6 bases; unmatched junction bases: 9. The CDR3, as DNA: TGCGCCAGCAGCCCCTCGACAGGGGGCAACTCTGAAGCTTTCTTT. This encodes CASSPSTGGNSEAFF. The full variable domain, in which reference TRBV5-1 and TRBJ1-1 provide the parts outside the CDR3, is KAGVTQTPRYLIKTRGQQVTLSCSPISGHRSVSWYQQTPGQGLQFLFEYFSETQRNKGNFPGRFSGRQFSNSRSEMNVSTLELGDSALYLCASSPSTGGNSEAFFGQGTRLTVV.

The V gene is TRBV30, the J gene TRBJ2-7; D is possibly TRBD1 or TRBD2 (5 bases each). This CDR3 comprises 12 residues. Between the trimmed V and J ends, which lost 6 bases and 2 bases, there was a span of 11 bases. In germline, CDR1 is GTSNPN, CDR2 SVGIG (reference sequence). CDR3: CACRDRTYEQYF. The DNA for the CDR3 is TGTGCCTGCCGGGACCGAACCTACGAGCAGTACTTC.

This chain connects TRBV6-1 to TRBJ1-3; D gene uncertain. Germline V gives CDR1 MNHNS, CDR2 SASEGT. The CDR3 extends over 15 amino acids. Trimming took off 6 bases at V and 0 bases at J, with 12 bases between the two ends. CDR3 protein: CASRGRYNSGNTIYF. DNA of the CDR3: TGTGCCAGCAGGGGAAGGTATAACTCTGGAAACACCATATATTTT.

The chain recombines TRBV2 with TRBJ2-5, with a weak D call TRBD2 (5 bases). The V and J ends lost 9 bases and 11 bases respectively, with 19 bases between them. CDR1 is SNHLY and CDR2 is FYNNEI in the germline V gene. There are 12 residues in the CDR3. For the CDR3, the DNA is TGTGCCAGTTTACGACCCTGGGAGCAGCAGTACTTC. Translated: CASLRPWEQQYF.

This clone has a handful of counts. The chain's CDR3 is CASSLSSARVNTEAFF. In DNA form, the CDR3 reads TGTGCCAGCAGTTTATCCTCTGCCAGGGTGAACACTGAAGCTTTCTTT. The J gene is TRBJ1-1, the V gene TRBV27; tentatively, D is TRBD1 (5 bases). Germline CDR1 is MNHEY and CDR2 is SMNVEV (reference sequence). V lost 0 bases and J 0 bases, leaving 11 bases between the germline ends. The CDR3 totals 16 residues.

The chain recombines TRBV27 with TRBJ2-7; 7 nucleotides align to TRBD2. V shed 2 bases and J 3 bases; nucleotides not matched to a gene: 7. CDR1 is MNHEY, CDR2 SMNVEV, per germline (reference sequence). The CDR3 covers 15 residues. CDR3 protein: CASSLGRELIYEQYF. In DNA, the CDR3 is TGTGCCAGCAGTTTAGGGCGGGAGTTGATCTACGAGCAGTACTTC.

The DNA of the CDR3 is TGCGCCAGCAGCGCGGGGACCGGCGGGGAGCTGTTTTTT. Protein sequence: CASSAGTGGELFF. V is TRBV5-1 and J is TRBJ2-2, with D possibly TRBD2 on 6 matching bases. Trimming removed 4 bases from V and 7 bases from J, with 11 bases in between. Looked up from germline, CDR1 is SGHRS and CDR2 is YFSETQ. The CDR3 has 13 residues.